The 32 T cell receptor beta chains reported below all come from one sample, sequenced in a study of PD-L1 blockade in urothelial cancer (dated by TCRdb to about 2017). The library was generated by the immunoSEQ multiplex PCR assay. In its TCRdb copy, this immuneACCESS table keeps in-frame sequences only and misses some clones. Where compared with another copy, unresolved V genes explain less than half of these, and the others have no known cause. A total of tens of thousands of clones appear in this sample, about four fifths of them only once. The ten biggest clones cover roughly 5% of the sample. The label giving this sample's time point can be read as: pretreatment peripheral blood. The specimen comprised PBMCs, sampled around atezolizumab (anti-PD-L1) treatment. The receptors stem from a man aged 65-85 years with urothelial cancer.

The V and J genes are TRBV19 and TRBJ2-7, with a weak D call TRBD2 (6 bases). The CDR3 length is 13 residues. Germline loops: CDR1 LNHDA, CDR2 SQIVND (reference sequence). V lost 4 bases, J lost 6 bases, and 13 bases lay in between. CDR3: CASSTLQGGEQYF. The CDR3 DNA is TGTGCCAGTAGTACCCTTCAGGGAGGCGAGCAGTACTTC.

The V call is TRBV6-1, the J call TRBJ2-2; a possible D gene is TRBD1 (6 bases). The V end was cut by 2 bases, the J end by 9 bases, with 10 bases between. Germline V gene data show CDR1 as MNHNS and CDR2 as SASEGT. The CDR3 has 13 amino acids. The CDR3 region is CASSERDNWELFF. For the CDR3, the DNA is TGTGCCAGCAGTGAACGGGACAACTGGGAGCTGTTTTTT.

This chain connects TRBV5-8 to TRBJ2-5; 7 bases are shared with TRBD2. Trimming took 5 bases from V and 2 from J; bases not matched to a gene: 15. The CDR3 length is 17 residues. CDR1 is SGHTS and CDR2 is YDEGEE in the germline V gene. The CDR3 DNA sequence: TGTGCCAGCAGACCGGGGCGAGCGGGGTCGGATCAAGAGACCCAGTACTTC. Encoded protein: CASRPGRAGSDQETQYF.

V usage is TRBV6-6 and J usage is TRBJ2-3; D is ambiguous. Germline CDR1 and CDR2: MNHNY and SVGAGI (reference sequence). The CDR3 totals 15 residues. With 6 bases removed from V and 2 bases from J, the gap between germline ends came to 15 bases. CDR3 sequence: CASSAAGDSTDTQYF. The CDR3 nucleotides are TGTGCCAGCAGCGCAGCAGGTGATTCCACAGATACGCAGTATTTT.

The V call is TRBV18, the J call TRBJ1-2; TRBD1 aligns across 7 bases. The junction had 11 bases not matched to a gene; V was cut back by 4 bases and J by 6 bases. This CDR3 comprises 15 residues. Germline assignment: CDR1 KGHSH and CDR2 LQKENI. Here the CDR3 reads CASSLEDRQRHGYTF. The CDR3 bases are TGTGCCAGCTCACTAGAGGACAGGCAAAGGCATGGCTACACCTTC.

The rearrangement uses TRBV11-2 and TRBJ2-2, with D possibly matching TRBD1 (5 bases). This CDR3 region has 18 residues. Germline CDR1 SGHAT, CDR2 FQNNGV. V shed 2 bases and J shed 6 bases, with 22 bases lying between them. The CDR3 DNA follows: TGTGCCAGCAGCTTACCGACAATAGACAGCATCAATGCCGGGGAGCTGTTTTTT. Its protein product is CASSLPTIDSINAGELFF.

The gene calls are TRBV7-3 and TRBJ2-1; the match to TRBD2 covers 8 bases. The CDR3 loop spans 16 amino acids. Losses at the gene ends were 5 bases for V and 8 bases for J; bases not matched to a gene: 14. Per the germline V gene, CDR1 is SGHTA and CDR2 is FQGTGA. CDR3 region: CASSLGQQREIDEQFF. In DNA form, the CDR3 reads TGTGCCAGCAGCCTTGGCCAGCAGCGGGAGATAGATGAGCAGTTCTTC.

The rearrangement links TRBV5-8 to TRBJ1-1; D is ambiguous. This CDR3 has 15 residues. In germline, CDR1 is SGHTS, CDR2 YDEGEE. V lost 3 bases and J lost 3, with 15 bases in between. CDR3 amino acids: CASSSQKDTYTEAFF. The CDR3 bases are TGTGCCAGCAGCTCACAGAAAGACACCTACACTGAAGCTTTCTTT. Together with reference TRBV5-8 and TRBJ1-1, the CDR3 gives the full variable domain: EAGVTQSPTHLIKTRGQQATLRCSPISGHTSVYWYQQALGLGLQFLLWYDEGEERNRGNFPPRFSGRQFPNYSSELNVNALELEDSALYLCASSSQKDTYTEAFFGQGTRLTVV.

This sequence joins TRBV7-9 and TRBJ1-2; D is uncertain. The V end was cut by 5 bases, the J end by 0 bases, with 4 bases between. Germline assignment: CDR1 SEHNR and CDR2 FQNEAQ (reference sequence). There are 12 residues in the CDR3. The CDR3 spells CASSQSNYGYTF. DNA of the CDR3: TGTGCCAGCAGCCAATCTAACTATGGCTACACCTTC.

The chain has TRBV4-1 and TRBJ1-1; 7 nucleotides match TRBD1. This CDR3 contains 14 residues. The junction had 1 base not matched to a gene; V was cut back by 0 bases and J by 3 bases. The germline gives CDR1 MGHRA, CDR2 YSYEKL. The CDR3 loop reads CASSQETGHTEAFF. In nucleotides, the CDR3 is TGCGCCAGCAGCCAAGAGACAGGGCACACTGAAGCTTTCTTT.

The chain uses TRBV9 and TRBJ2-7; 9 nucleotides align to TRBD2. Germline V CDR1 and CDR2: SGDLS, YYNGEE. The CDR3 extends over 15 amino acids. V lost 3 bases to trimming and J lost 0 bases; unmatched junction nucleotides: 4. CDR3 region: CASSGSGGYSYEQYF. In nucleotides, the CDR3 is TGTGCCAGCAGCGGCAGCGGGGGGTACTCCTACGAGCAGTACTTC.

The chain links TRBV6-6 to TRBJ2-5, with TRBD2 matching over 11 bases. The CDR3 length is 16 residues. V shed 6 bases and J 2 bases; nucleotides not matched to a gene: 8. Germline-derived CDR1 and CDR2 are MNHNY and SVGAGI (reference sequence). The CDR3 DNA is TGTGCCAGCAGCACCGGGACTAGCGGTTATCAAGAGACCCAGTACTTC. Residues: CASSTGTSGYQETQYF.

This clone appeared once. The V and J genes are TRBV4-3 and TRBJ2-3; TRBD2 matches 9 bases. After removal of 0 bases from V and 4 bases from J, the junction contained 8 bases not matched to a gene. The CDR3 is made up of 17 amino acids. CDR1 and CDR2 from the germline V gene are LGHNA and YSLEER. The CDR3 spells CASSQERGLAFADTQYF. The CDR3 DNA follows: TGCGCCAGCAGCCAAGAAAGAGGACTAGCGTTCGCAGATACGCAGTATTTT.

The rearrangement joins TRBV5-1 to TRBJ2-1; TRBD2 matches at 11 bases. The J segment lost 4 bases and the V segment lost 1 base, leaving 10 bases of the junction unmatched. Germline V gives CDR1 SGHRS, CDR2 YFSETQ. The CDR3 contains 18 residues. The CDR3 region is CASSLLSSGGSRYNEQFF. The CDR3 DNA reads as TGCGCCAGCAGCTTGCTTTCTAGCGGGGGGTCCCGTTACAATGAGCAGTTCTTC.

The chain has TRBV19 and TRBJ1-3; 8 nucleotides line up with TRBD1. V gave up 3 bases and J gave up 2 bases; unmatched junction bases: 6. CDR1 is LNHDA, CDR2 SQIVND, per germline (reference sequence). The length of the CDR3 is 16 residues. The CDR3 loop reads CASSINPQGAGNTIYF. CDR3 nucleotides: TGTGCCAGTAGTATCAATCCACAGGGGGCTGGAAACACCATATATTTT. The full variable domain, completed using reference TRBV19 and TRBJ1-3, is DGGITQSPKYLFRKEGQNVTLSCEQNLNHDAMYWYRQDPGQGLRLIYYSQIVNDFQKGDIAEGYSVSREKKESFPLTVTSAQKNPTAFYLCASSINPQGAGNTIYFGEGSWLTVV.

The chain joins TRBV7-8 to TRBJ2-7; 7 nucleotides agree with TRBD2. The germline V gene has CDR1 SGHVS and CDR2 FQNEAQ. The CDR3 runs 15 residues. The junction had 8 bases not matched to a gene; V was cut back by 3 bases and J by 3 bases. The CDR3 sequence is CASSFGAAGIYEQYF. CDR3 nucleotides: TGTGCCAGCAGCTTCGGGGCAGCGGGGATCTACGAGCAGTACTTC.

The chain combines TRBV4-3 with TRBJ2-1, with 9 bases aligning to TRBD2. The CDR3 spans 15 residues. Per the germline V gene, CDR1 is LGHNA and CDR2 is YSLEER. The J segment lost 5 bases and the V segment lost 5 bases, leaving 7 bases of the junction unmatched. This CDR3 reads CASSETSGENNEQFF. CDR3 bases: TGCGCCAGCAGCGAGACTAGCGGAGAGAACAATGAGCAGTTCTTC.

The V call is TRBV10-2, the J call TRBJ2-1, with TRBD2 matching over 8 bases. This CDR3 contains 14 residues. The trim removed 8 bases at V and 4 bases at J, leaving 7 bases unmatched. CDR1 and CDR2 from the germline V gene are WSHSY and SAAADI. The CDR3 spells CASESGGDYNEQFF. The CDR3 DNA is TGCGCCAGCGAGAGCGGGGGCGATTACAATGAGCAGTTCTTC.

CDR3 in amino acids: CASSQATEDGSYEQYF. The CDR3 nucleotides read TGTGCCAGCAGCCAAGCTACAGAAGACGGCTCCTACGAGCAGTACTTC. This chain links TRBV4-2 with TRBJ2-7; no reliable D call. Trimming took off 1 base at V and 0 bases at J, with 13 bases between the two ends. In germline, CDR1 is LGHNA, CDR2 YNFKEQ. This CDR3 contains 16 residues.

This chain connects TRBV11-2 to TRBJ2-2, with 8 bases matching TRBD2. The V gene end was trimmed by 2 bases and the J gene end by 2 bases; junction bases not matched to a gene: 1. The CDR3 covers 15 residues. CDR1 is SGHAT and CDR2 is FQNNGV in the germline V gene. CDR3 bases: TGTGCCAGCAGCTTACGGGGGGGAAACACCGGGGAGCTGTTTTTT. Protein product: CASSLRGGNTGELFF.

V usage is TRBV19 and J usage is TRBJ1-5, with D hard to call. Trimming pared 3 bases from V and 6 bases from J, leaving 9 bases between. The CDR3 runs 13 residues. Germline V gene sequence: CDR1 LNHDA, CDR2 SQIVND (reference sequence). This chain's CDR3 is CASSILATQPQHF. Here the CDR3 DNA reads TGTGCCAGTAGTATTTTGGCAACTCAGCCCCAGCATTTT.

The V call is TRBV9, the J call TRBJ2-7; TRBD2 might be the D (5 bases). Deletions cut 0 bases from V and 6 bases from J, with 10 bases between. Germline V CDR1 and CDR2: SGDLS, YYNGEE. The CDR3 is made up of 13 amino acids. The chain's CDR3 is CASSVGGQTEQYF. CDR3 nucleotides: TGTGCCAGCAGCGTAGGAGGGCAGACCGAGCAGTACTTC.

This clone was observed once. CDR3 amino acids: CASSLNPGTDTQYF. The CDR3 nucleotides are TGTGCCAGCAGCTTAAATCCCGGCACAGATACGCAGTATTTT. The genes are TRBV7-3 and TRBJ2-3, with D unresolved. The germline V and J ends were trimmed by 1 base and 1 base, with 6 bases remaining between them. Germline V gene sequence: CDR1 SGHTA, CDR2 FQGTGA. The CDR3 runs to 14 residues.

V is TRBV29-1 and J is TRBJ2-2; maybe TRBD2 (6 bases). Germline-derived CDR1 and CDR2 are SQVTM and ANQGSEA. Trimming left V 5 bases short and J 6 bases short, with 10 bases between. The CDR3 totals 12 residues. CDR3 in DNA: TGCAGCGTTTTGCCGGGAGCCGGGGAGCTGTTTTTT. Its protein product is CSVLPGAGELFF.

This chain links TRBV5-1 with TRBJ1-1; 8 bases fit TRBD1. Germline CDR1 SGHRS, CDR2 YFSETQ. CDR3 size: 14 residues. Germline trimming cut 4 bases from V and 4 bases from J; bases unmatched to any gene: 6. For the CDR3, the DNA is TGCGCCAGCAGCCTTGAAACAGGGGGCACTGAAGCTTTCTTT. This gives the protein CASSLETGGTEAFF.

The chain carries TRBV18 and TRBJ1-2, with D perhaps matching TRBD1 (5 bases). Trimming removed 4 bases at V and 7 bases at J, with 13 bases between. There are 13 residues in the CDR3. The germline V gene has CDR1 KGHSH and CDR2 LQKENI. This CDR3 is CASSQGNLGGYTF. CDR3 nucleotides: TGTGCCAGCTCACAGGGGAATCTTGGTGGCTACACCTTC.

The chain combines TRBV4-2 with TRBJ2-7; no clear D gene. This CDR3 region has 12 residues. Germline V CDR1 and CDR2: LGHNA, YNFKEQ. Between the trimmed V and J ends, which lost 2 bases and 3 bases, there was a span of 5 bases. The CDR3 DNA is TGTGCCAGCAGCCAAACCAGCTACGAGCAGTACTTC. Its protein product is CASSQTSYEQYF.

V usage is TRBV11-3 and J usage is TRBJ2-7; TRBD2 might be the D (6 bases). V was shortened by 5 bases and J by 4 bases, with 18 bases between the two germline ends. CDR1 is SGHNT and CDR2 is YENEEA in the germline V gene. The CDR3 consists of 15 residues. The CDR3 DNA is TGTGCCAGCAGCCCCCTCGGCGGGACGGGGTACGAGCAGTACTTC. The encoded protein is CASSPLGGTGYEQYF. Complete variable domain (other parts from reference TRBV11-3 and TRBJ2-7): EAGVVQSPRYKIIEKKQPVAFWCNPISGHNTLYWYLQNLGQGPELLIRYENEEAVDDSQLPKDRFSAERLKGVDSTLKIQPAELGDSAVYLCASSPLGGTGYEQYFGPGTRLTVT.

This clone is labeled as medium-sized. The chain recombines TRBV7-6 with TRBJ2-2, with D perhaps matching TRBD2 (5 bases). The CDR3 consists of 14 residues. Trimming removed 5 bases from V and 7 bases from J, with 14 bases in between. The germline V gene has CDR1 SGHVS and CDR2 FNYEAQ. The CDR3 spells CASSAREGSGELFF. As DNA, the CDR3 is TGTGCCAGCAGCGCCCGTGAAGGGAGCGGGGAGCTGTTTTTT.

This chain links TRBV5-1 with TRBJ1-1; unclear D gene. Germline values: CDR1 SGHRS, CDR2 YFSETQ. The CDR3 runs to 15 residues. The V end lost 0 bases, the J end lost 2 bases, and 11 bases lay between the germline ends. For the CDR3, the DNA is TGCGCCAGCAGCTTGGGGTCCAGTGTAAACACTGAAGCTTTCTTT. It is translated as CASSLGSSVNTEAFF.

The chain couples TRBV7-3 to TRBJ2-5, with 7 bases fitting TRBD2. V dropped 5 bases and J dropped 5; count of bases not matched to a gene: 11. From germline, CDR1 is SGHTA and CDR2 FQGTGA. The CDR3 covers 15 residues. The CDR3 DNA is TGTGCCAGCAGCCCCGGTGGGGGGGTCTGGGAGACCCAGTACTTC. It translates to CASSPGGGVWETQYF.

The rearrangement joins TRBV5-6 to TRBJ2-3; a possible D gene is TRBD2 (6 bases). Germline-derived CDR1 and CDR2 are SGHDT and YYEEEE. Deletions cut 2 bases from V and 0 bases from J, with 10 bases between. This CDR3 is 15 amino acids long. CDR3 in DNA: TGTGCCAGCAGCTTCGGGGGACTTAGCACAGATACGCAGTATTTT. Translated: CASSFGGLSTDTQYF.